Shown below are 21 T cell receptor beta chains from a single sample sequenced in a study of regulatory T cells in long-lasting Graves disease. The time point: newly diagnosed GD, antithyroid drugs for less than 3 months. Extracted PBMC RNA gave rise to the TCR library. According to the study, TCR beta libraries were built with iRepertoire HTBI primers and CDR3-region Arm-PCR. In TCRdb, the multiplex PCR reads were re-called with MiXCR into one record per CDR3 protein. The profile shows about 440,000 distinct CDR3 sequences, under 15% of them singletons. The same data also contributed to another study, on T cells in Graves' hyperthyroidism and ophthalmopathy.

Material: peripheral blood mononuclear cells (PBMCs), obtained at new diagnosis, from a patient treated with antithyroid drugs. These receptors all stem from a woman aged 25 to 39 with Graves disease.

Many counts were recorded for this clonotype. The rearrangement joins TRBV28 to TRBJ1-5; a weak D match, TRBD1 (6 bases). Germline CDR1 is MDHEN and CDR2 is SYDVKM. CDR3 length equals 15 residues. Trimming shortened V by 3 bases and J by 0 bases, and 9 bases separated the two germline ends. The CDR3 DNA is TGTGCCAGCAGTTTGATACAGGGTAGCAATCAGCCCCAGCATTTT. Encoded protein: CASSLIQGSNQPQHF. Based on the CDR3 plus reference TRBV28 and TRBJ1-5, the full variable domain is DVKVTQSSRYLVKRTGEKVFLECVQDMDHENMFWYRQDPGLGLRLIYFSYDVKMKEKGDIPEGYSVSREKKERFSLILESASTNQTSMYLCASSLIQGSNQPQHFGDGTRLSIL.

Details on this clonotype: A far larger clone is off by one base, so a read error is likely. The rearrangement links TRBV6-2 or TRBV6-3 to TRBJ2-3; maybe TRBD2 (6 bases). The CDR3 is 14 amino acids. V was cut by 4 bases and J by 4 bases, with 12 bases left in between. From germline, CDR1 is MNHEY and CDR2 SVGEGT. CDR3 amino acids: CASSLRGPSDTQYF. Here the CDR3 DNA reads TGTGCCAGCAGTTTGCGGGGCCCGTCAGATACGCAGTATTTT.

The V call is TRBV4-2, the J call TRBJ2-7; D remains ambiguous. Trimming shortened V by 2 bases and J by 4 bases, and 12 bases separated the two germline ends. Germline lookup yields CDR1 LGHNA and CDR2 YNFKEQ. The CDR3 length is 14 residues. The CDR3 DNA sequence: TGTGCCAGCAGCCAAAGAACCGAGCGATACGAGCAGTACTTC. Translated, it gives CASSQRTERYEQYF.

This clonotype was observed at least ten times. The chain joins TRBV7-2 to TRBJ2-7; D assignment may be TRBD1 or TRBD2 (5 bases each). The germline V and J ends were trimmed by 5 bases and 2 bases, with 13 bases remaining between them. The CDR3 spans 14 residues. CDR1 SGHTA and CDR2 FQGNSA come from the germline V gene. CDR3 nucleotides: TGTGCCAGCAGCGTCCGGGACGGAGCCTACGAGCAGTACTTC. Its protein product is CASSVRDGAYEQYF. The entire variable domain, with the rest obtained from reference TRBV7-2 and TRBJ2-7, is as follows: GAGVSQSPSNKVTEKGKDVELRCDPISGHTALYWYRQSLGQGLEFLIYFQGNSAPDKSGLPSDRFSAERTGGSVSTLTIQRTQQEDSAVYLCASSVRDGAYEQYFGPGTRLTVT.

This clonotype was recorded at least ten times. The CDR3 DNA reads TGCAGTGCTAGAGTGCCCAGCGGGAGGGCCCCTGAGCAGTTCTTC. It codes for CSARVPSGRAPEQFF. The chain employs TRBV20-1 and TRBJ2-1; 10 bases match TRBD2. This CDR3 comprises 15 residues. CDR1 is DFQATT, CDR2 SNEGSKA, per germline (reference sequence). The trim removed 1 base at V and 9 bases at J, leaving 9 bases unmatched.

J is TRBJ2-2 and V is TRBV6-1; 9 bases match TRBD2. The V gene's germline CDR1 is MNHNS and CDR2 SASEGT. V lost 8 bases to trimming and J lost 4 bases; unmatched junction nucleotides: 11. The CDR3 extends over 16 amino acids. The CDR3 bases are TGTGCCAGCTCCCGCGAAGCGGGAGGCGGCACCGGGGAGCTGTTTTTT. As protein: CASSREAGGGTGELFF.

V is TRBV3-1 and J is TRBJ2-3; the match to TRBD2 covers 10 bases. V shed 1 base and J 6 bases; nucleotides not matched to a gene: 7. CDR1 LGHDT and CDR2 YNNKEL come from the germline V gene (reference sequence). This CDR3 spans 16 amino acids. CDR3 DNA: TGTGCCAGCAGCCAAGCGTCTAGCGGGAGTGATGATACGCAGTATTTT. Protein: CASSQASSGSDDTQYF.

The genes are TRBV20-1 and TRBJ1-1; tentatively, D is TRBD1 (5 bases). The CDR3 has 13 amino acids. V shed 0 bases and J shed 6 bases, with 11 bases lying between them. The germline gives CDR1 DFQATT, CDR2 SNEGSKA (reference sequence). The CDR3 coding sequence is TGCAGTGCTAGAGAGGGCCGGGACCCTGAAGCTTTCTTT. Protein product: CSAREGRDPEAFF.

In this sample, this clonotype turned up many times. The chain links TRBV27 to TRBJ2-2; the D gene is possibly TRBD1 (5 bases). The CDR3 consists of 16 residues. V was shortened by 2 bases and J by 0 bases, with 10 bases between the two germline ends. Germline loops: CDR1 MNHEY, CDR2 SMNVEV (reference sequence). CDR3 sequence (DNA): TGTGCCAGCAGTTTAATTAGGGGTCCGAACACCGGGGAGCTGTTTTTT. Protein product: CASSLIRGPNTGELFF.

This clonotype was observed a handful of times. The V call is TRBV30, the J call TRBJ2-5, with 10 bases matching TRBD1. Germline V gene sequence: CDR1 GTSNPN, CDR2 SVGIG (reference sequence). The CDR3 is made up of 15 amino acids. J lost 4 bases, V lost 8 bases, and 13 bases had no gene match. The CDR3 loop reads CARSPGTGVGETQYF. CDR3 in DNA: TGTGCCCGATCCCCCGGGACAGGGGTCGGAGAGACCCAGTACTTC.

In this sample, this clonotype turned up a few times. This chain joins TRBV6-2 or TRBV6-3 and TRBJ2-5; 7 nucleotides agree with TRBD1. Per the germline V gene, CDR1 is MNHEY and CDR2 is SVGEGT. J lost 1 base, V lost 2 bases, and 4 bases had no gene match. The CDR3 contains 15 residues. CDR3 sequence (DNA): TGTGCCAGCAGTTACGGGACAGCTCTCCAAGAGACCCAGTACTTC. This gives the protein CASSYGTALQETQYF.

This clonotype showed up many times. This chain links TRBV20-1 with TRBJ2-1; 9 bases are shared with TRBD2. J lost 1 base, V lost 0 bases, and 7 bases had no gene match. This CDR3 contains 17 residues. The germline CDR1 and CDR2 sequences are DFQATT and SNEGSKA (reference sequence). CDR3 nucleotides: TGCAGTGCTAGAGATGGCGGCGGGAGGGTGTCCTACAATGAGCAGTTCTTC. It codes for CSARDGGGRVSYNEQFF.

This clonotype has a count of ten or more. The rearrangement uses TRBV3-1 and TRBJ2-7; D is possibly TRBD2 (6 bases). The CDR3 covers 14 residues. Germline V gene sequence: CDR1 LGHDT, CDR2 YNNKEL (reference sequence). Trimming left V 0 bases short and J 4 bases short, with 10 bases between. The CDR3 loop reads CASSQDGGGYEQYF. The CDR3 DNA is TGTGCCAGCAGCCAAGATGGTGGGGGGTACGAGCAGTACTTC.

This clonotype was seen ten or more times. This rearrangement joins TRBV28 to TRBJ2-7; possible D gene TRBD1, 7 bases. Looked up from germline, CDR1 is MDHEN and CDR2 is SYDVKM. The CDR3 sequence is 17 residues long. The V and J ends lost 4 bases and 3 bases respectively, with 22 bases between them. CDR3 loop: CASSSNSRGDTNYEQYF. The CDR3 DNA reads TGTGCCAGCAGTTCCAACTCCAGGGGGGACACCAACTACGAGCAGTACTTC.

This clonotype turned up a few times. The rearrangement links TRBV19 to TRBJ1-5, with a tentative D call TRBD1 (6 bases). V shed 4 bases and J shed 5 bases, with 9 bases lying between them. Germline CDR1 reads LNHDA; CDR2 reads SQIVND (reference sequence). The CDR3 is 13 residues long. CDR3 in amino acids: CASSTQGYQPQHF. The CDR3 DNA follows: TGTGCCAGTAGTACCCAGGGGTATCAGCCCCAGCATTTT.

In this sample, this clonotype turned up many times. This rearrangement joins TRBV5-1 to TRBJ2-1, with TRBD2 matching 12 bases. Germline values: CDR1 SGHRS, CDR2 YFSETQ. CDR3 size: 16 residues. J gave up 0 bases and V 4 bases, and 2 bases lay outside the gene matches. CDR3 nucleotides: TGCGCCAGCAGCCAACTAGCGGGAGGCTCCTACAATGAGCAGTTCTTC. This sequence encodes CASSQLAGGSYNEQFF.

In its sample, this clonotype was seen a few times. The chain couples TRBV5-1 to TRBJ2-7; possibly TRBD1 for D (6 bases). Trimming removed 0 bases from V and 5 bases from J, with 12 bases in between. The CDR3 spans 14 residues. Looked up from germline, CDR1 is SGHRS and CDR2 is YFSETQ. The CDR3: CASSLGTGPHEQYF. The CDR3 DNA reads as TGCGCCAGCAGCTTGGGTACAGGGCCACACGAGCAGTACTTC.

Ten or more counts support this clonotype. The CDR3 coding sequence is TGTGCCAGCAGGGCAGGACAGGCCAACACTGAAGCTTTCTTT. Protein product: CASRAGQANTEAFF. J is TRBJ1-1 and V is TRBV6-1; 7 bases line up with TRBD1. CDR3 size: 14 residues. Germline V gene lookup returns CDR1 MNHNS and CDR2 SASEGT. V lost 6 bases to trimming and J lost 2 bases; unmatched junction nucleotides: 6.

This clonotype was detected only a few times. This chain connects TRBV27 to TRBJ2-1; 8 nucleotides match TRBD2. The trim removed 4 bases at V and 16 bases at J, leaving 9 bases unmatched. Looked up from germline, CDR1 is MNHEY and CDR2 is SMNVEV (reference sequence). The CDR3 loop spans 12 amino acids. The CDR3 sequence is CASSSGRALEFF. As DNA, the CDR3 is TGTGCCAGCAGTTCCGGGAGGGCCCTCGAATTCTTC.

The chain has TRBV5-4 and TRBJ2-6, with TRBD1 as a possible D gene (5 bases). The CDR3 runs to 16 residues. The germline gives CDR1 SGHNT, CDR2 YYREEE (reference sequence). Trimming cost V 1 base and J 2 bases, with 10 bases left between them. CDR3 bases: TGTGCCAGCAGCTTGAGCGACAGAACTGGGGCCAACGTCCTGACTTTC. This encodes CASSLSDRTGANVLTF.

The chain links TRBV19 to TRBJ2-7; 10 positions match TRBD1. This CDR3 contains 15 residues. Germline V gene lookup returns CDR1 LNHDA and CDR2 SQIVND (reference sequence). J lost 2 bases, V lost 5 bases, and 6 bases had no gene match. The DNA of the CDR3 is TGTGCCAGTAGTGTGGCCGGGACAGGGGCCTACGAGCAGTACTTC. It encodes CASSVAGTGAYEQYF. Supplemented by reference TRBV19 and TRBJ2-7, the full variable domain reads DGGITQSPKYLFRKEGQNVTLSCEQNLNHDAMYWYRQDPGQGLRLIYYSQIVNDFQKGDIAEGYSVSREKKESFPLTVTSAQKNPTAFYLCASSVAGTGAYEQYFGPGTRLTVT.